Described below is a single T cell receptor beta chain sequence and its context. This record belongs to a study of PD-L1 blockade in urothelial cancer. Study-level background: Reported median T cell count for blood samples was more than 140,000.

Time point denoted: peripheral blood 6 weeks after treatment start. Urothelial carcinoma affected the patients, and it was locally advanced or metastatic. Each individual provided 1 to 8 samples (taken pretreatment and on-treatment). The CDR3 length is 13 residues. V was pared by 6 bases and J by 4 bases, with 13 bases between. Germline CDR1 reads MDHEN; CDR2 reads SYDVKM. Into every PCR, synthetic TCR analog templates were spiked. Measured with immunoSEQ multiplex PCR; TCRdb has only the in-frame clones, and not every one. The sample gives more than 45,000 clones, roughly 80% of which show up once; approximately 8.8% is in the top ten.

The rearrangement uses TRBV28 and TRBJ2-7; weak D call: TRBD1 (6 bases). Source: PBMCs, taken around atezolizumab (anti-PD-L1) treatment. The TCR originated in a man between 65 and 80 years old with urothelial cancer. The CDR3 protein is CASRLQGLYEQYF. As DNA, the CDR3 is TGTGCCAGCAGGCTGCAGGGGTTGTACGAGCAGTACTTC.